The 14 T cell receptor beta chains given below trace back to one sample, sequenced in a study of beta chain features in type 1 diabetes. Study results and caveats: All four CD4+ subsets from Type 1 diabetes patients carried moderately but significantly shorter TCRB CDR3s.

The study reverse transcribed the entire isolated RNA, so it sequenced expressed TCRB transcripts. TCRdb's table, derived via immunoSEQ multiplex PCR, lists solely in-frame clones and lacks some. The sample holds about 340,000 clones, 7% to 10% seen once. These receptors are not linked to any known antigen. Sequenced input: central memory CD4+ T cells from blood. The source of these receptors is a man aged 25-40 years with type 1 diabetes.

The genes are TRBV10-3 and TRBJ2-4, with D maybe TRBD2 (6 bases). V dropped 0 bases and J dropped 7 bases, with 13 bases sitting between them. The CDR3 extends over 15 amino acids. Germline CDR1 ENHRY, CDR2 SYGVKD. The CDR3 DNA reads as TGTGCCATCAGTGAGTCTGCAGGAGGGGAGAACATTCAGTACTTC. It yields the protein CAISESAGGENIQYF.

The table lists this clone with a few counts. The chain has TRBV30 and TRBJ1-4; D not certain. This CDR3 comprises 13 residues. Germline V gene sequence: CDR1 GTSNPN, CDR2 SVGIG (reference sequence). The V and J ends lost 4 bases and 8 bases respectively, with 14 bases between them. The CDR3 sequence: CAWNSGRREKLFF. The CDR3 DNA is TGTGCCTGGAACTCGGGCCGTAGGGAAAAACTGTTTTTT.

This clone was observed a handful of times. The V and J genes are TRBV5-1 and TRBJ2-3; D is unresolved. The V and J ends lost 4 bases and 0 bases respectively, with 9 bases between them. Germline V gene data show CDR1 as SGHRS and CDR2 as YFSETQ. The CDR3 spans 14 residues. The CDR3 loop is CASSRTVSTDTQYF. In nucleotides, the CDR3 is TGCGCCAGCAGCAGGACGGTTAGCACAGATACGCAGTATTTT.

This clone was observed a handful of times. The chain links TRBV14 to TRBJ1-4; no clear D gene. Germline assignment: CDR1 SGHDN and CDR2 FVKESK. Deletions cut 2 bases from V and 2 bases from J, with 15 bases between. This CDR3 is built from 17 residues. The CDR3 sequence is CASSQHGRPRTNEKLFF. The CDR3 nucleotides are TGTGCCAGCAGCCAACACGGGAGACCACGGACTAATGAAAAACTGTTTTTT.

There are a few counts of this clone. This rearrangement joins TRBV5-1 to TRBJ1-5; TRBD1 matches at 7 bases. Per germline, CDR1 SGHRS and CDR2 YFSETQ. J gave up 4 bases and V 3 bases, and 7 bases lay outside the gene matches. The CDR3 spans 15 residues. The CDR3 sequence is CASSSSGTENQPQHF. CDR3 sequence (DNA): TGCGCCAGCAGCTCTTCCGGGACAGAGAATCAGCCCCAGCATTTT.

The rearrangement links TRBV6-5 to TRBJ2-2, with D unresolved. This CDR3 is built from 15 residues. Trimming removed 3 bases from V and 0 bases from J, with 8 bases in between. The germline V gene has CDR1 MNHEY and CDR2 SVGAGI. The CDR3: CASSYGQTNTGELFF. The DNA for the CDR3 is TGTGCCAGCAGTTATGGGCAGACGAACACCGGGGAGCTGTTTTTT.

A few counts support this clone. The chain recombines TRBV5-4 with TRBJ2-1, with a possible D match to TRBD2 (7 bases). V was pared by 0 bases and J by 7 bases, with 20 bases between. Germline V lookup: CDR1 SGHNT, CDR2 YYREEE (reference sequence). The length of the CDR3 is 17 residues. CDR3 coding DNA: TGTGCCAGCAGCTTGGAAGGGGGGGCGCGTGGGATGAATGAGCAGTTCTTC. Its translation: CASSLEGGARGMNEQFF.

This clone was recorded a few times. The chain combines TRBV2 with TRBJ2-5, with 11 bases matching TRBD2. The CDR3 spans 15 residues. V gave up 3 bases and J gave up 7 bases; unmatched junction bases: 7. Per the germline V gene, CDR1 is SNHLY and CDR2 is FYNNEI. CDR3 amino acids: CASSESSGGRGTQYF. CDR3 DNA sequence: TGTGCCAGCAGTGAGTCTAGCGGGGGGCGCGGGACCCAGTACTTC.

CDR3 sequence: CASSLAPESYNEQFF. In DNA, the CDR3 is TGTGCCAGCAGCTTGGCCCCTGAGTCCTACAATGAGCAGTTCTTC. The chain links TRBV5-6 to TRBJ2-1; D gene ambiguous. This CDR3 spans 15 amino acids. Between the trimmed V and J ends, which lost 0 bases and 1 base, there was a span of 8 bases. The germline V gene has CDR1 SGHDT and CDR2 YYEEEE.

This clone was observed a few times. The V call is TRBV28, the J call TRBJ1-1; 8 nucleotides align to TRBD1. The CDR3 length is 15 residues. The germline V gene has CDR1 MDHEN and CDR2 SYDVKM. The V gene end was trimmed by 4 bases and the J gene end by 1 base; junction bases not matched to a gene: 5. This chain's CDR3 is CASSSHGQGNTEAFF. The CDR3, as DNA: TGTGCCAGCAGTTCCCACGGACAGGGGAACACTGAAGCTTTCTTT.

In this sample, this clone turned up a few times. J is TRBJ1-2 and V is TRBV2; no definite D call. The germline V gene encodes CDR1 SNHLY and CDR2 FYNNEI. The CDR3 has 14 amino acids. V dropped 6 bases and J dropped 1 base, with 12 bases sitting between them. DNA of the CDR3: TGTGCCAGCAGCGTTACCCAGGTTAACTATGGCTACACCTTC. This gives the protein CASSVTQVNYGYTF.

This clone was seen only a few times. J is TRBJ1-2 and V is TRBV7-2, with D unclear. V was shortened by 1 base and J by 6 bases, with 12 bases between the two germline ends. Germline CDR1 is SGHTA and CDR2 is FQGNSA. The CDR3 contains 14 residues. As DNA, the CDR3 is TGTGCCAGCAGCTTAGAAAGCCAGCGGGATGGCTACACCTTC. As protein: CASSLESQRDGYTF.

The table lists this clone with a few counts. V gene TRBV6-5 combines with J gene TRBJ2-6; D uncertain. The CDR3 sequence is 16 residues long. Trimming shortened V by 2 bases and J by 4 bases, and 12 bases separated the two germline ends. Germline V gives CDR1 MNHEY, CDR2 SVGAGI. The CDR3 sequence: CASSYSRRLGANVLTF. CDR3 nucleotides: TGTGCCAGCAGTTACAGCAGGCGGCTGGGGGCCAACGTCCTGACTTTC.

The rearrangement uses TRBV7-2 and TRBJ1-1; D gene uncertain. The CDR3 totals 14 residues. Trimming stripped 5 bases from V and 1 base from J, with 11 bases between. The germline CDR1 and CDR2 sequences are SGHTA and FQGNSA. The CDR3 loop is CASSLSGWNTEAFF. DNA of the CDR3: TGTGCCAGCAGCCTTTCAGGCTGGAACACTGAAGCTTTCTTT. The variable domain in full, completed from reference TRBV7-2 and TRBJ1-1, reads GAGVSQSPSNKVTEKGKDVELRCDPISGHTALYWYRQSLGQGLEFLIYFQGNSAPDKSGLPSDRFSAERTGGSVSTLTIQRTQQEDSAVYLCASSLSGWNTEAFFGQGTRLTVV.